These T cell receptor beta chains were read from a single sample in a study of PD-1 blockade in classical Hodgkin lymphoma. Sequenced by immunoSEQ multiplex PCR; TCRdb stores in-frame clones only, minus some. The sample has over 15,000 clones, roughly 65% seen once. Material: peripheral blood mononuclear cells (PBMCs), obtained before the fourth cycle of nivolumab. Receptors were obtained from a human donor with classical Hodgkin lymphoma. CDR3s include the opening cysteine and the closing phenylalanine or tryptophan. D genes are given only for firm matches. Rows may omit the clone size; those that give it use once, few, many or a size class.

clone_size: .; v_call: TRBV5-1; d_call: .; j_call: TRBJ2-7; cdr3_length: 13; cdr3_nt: TGCGCCAGCAGCCCCCAGACCCCCTACGAGCAGTACTTC; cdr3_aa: CASSPQTPYEQYF
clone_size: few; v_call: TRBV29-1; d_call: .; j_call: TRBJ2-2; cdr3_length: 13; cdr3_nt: TGCAGCGTTGACTTCGAGGGTACCGGGGAGCTGTTTTTT; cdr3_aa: CSVDFEGTGELFF
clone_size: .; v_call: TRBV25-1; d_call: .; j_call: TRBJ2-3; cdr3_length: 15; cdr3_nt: TGTGCCAGCAGTGACACCTTCCTTACCACAGATACGCAGTATTTT; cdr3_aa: CASSDTFLTTDTQYF
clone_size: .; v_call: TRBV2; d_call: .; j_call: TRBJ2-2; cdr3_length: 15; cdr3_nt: TGTGCCAGCAGCCCAAGACAGTGGGTTACCGGGGAGCTGTTTTTT; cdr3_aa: CASSPRQWVTGELFF
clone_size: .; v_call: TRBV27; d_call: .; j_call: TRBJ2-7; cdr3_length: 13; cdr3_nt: TGTGCCAGCAGTTTATCGGGAACCAACGAGCAGTACTTC; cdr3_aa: CASSLSGTNEQYF
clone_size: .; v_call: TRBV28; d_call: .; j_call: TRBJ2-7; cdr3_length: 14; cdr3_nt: TGTGCCAGCAGTACCCAGGGACGATCCTACGAGCAGTACTTC; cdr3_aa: CASSTQGRSYEQYF
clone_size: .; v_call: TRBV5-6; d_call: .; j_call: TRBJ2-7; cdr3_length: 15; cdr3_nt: TGTGCCAGCAGCTCGGTTTATCGGGGGCTTTACGAGCAGTACTTC; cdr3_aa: CASSSVYRGLYEQYF
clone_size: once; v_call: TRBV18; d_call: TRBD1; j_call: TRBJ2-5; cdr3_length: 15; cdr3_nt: TGTGCCAGCTCACCACCGGGACAGGGTGGAGAGACCCAGTACTTC; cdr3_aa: CASSPPGQGGETQYF
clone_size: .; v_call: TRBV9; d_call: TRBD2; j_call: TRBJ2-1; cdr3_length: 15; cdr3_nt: TGTGCCAGCAGCCCGACTAGCCTAGGGCCCGGTGAGCAGTTCTTC; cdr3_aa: CASSPTSLGPGEQFF
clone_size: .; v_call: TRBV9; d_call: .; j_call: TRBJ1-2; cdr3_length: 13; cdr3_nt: TGTGCCAGCAGCGCCGGGACAATCTATGGCTACACCTTC; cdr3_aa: CASSAGTIYGYTF
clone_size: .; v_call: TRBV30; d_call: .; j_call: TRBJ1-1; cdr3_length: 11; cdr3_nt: TGTGCCTGGAGGGGGAACACTGAAGCTTTCTTT; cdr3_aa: CAWRGNTEAFF
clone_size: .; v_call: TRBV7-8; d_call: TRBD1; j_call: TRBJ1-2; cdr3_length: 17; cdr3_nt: TGTGCCAGCAGCACCTACGGGGCCCCAGACAGGGGTGATGGCTACACCTTC; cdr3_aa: CASSTYGAPDRGDGYTF
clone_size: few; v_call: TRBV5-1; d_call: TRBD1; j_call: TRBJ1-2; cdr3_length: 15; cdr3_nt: TGCGCCAGCAGCTTAACGGGACAGGGGGTGAAGGGCTACACCTTC; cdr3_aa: CASSLTGQGVKGYTF
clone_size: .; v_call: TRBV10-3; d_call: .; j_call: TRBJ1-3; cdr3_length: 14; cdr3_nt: TGTGCCATCAGTGAGGGGAGGGTTGGAAACACCATATATTTT; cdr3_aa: CAISEGRVGNTIYF
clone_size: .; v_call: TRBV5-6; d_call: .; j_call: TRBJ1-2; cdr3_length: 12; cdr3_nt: TGTGCCAGCAGCTTGGCGGCTGGGGGCTACACCTTC; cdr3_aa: CASSLAAGGYTF
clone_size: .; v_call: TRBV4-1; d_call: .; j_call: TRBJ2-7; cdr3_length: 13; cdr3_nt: TGCGCCAGCAGCAACGGACAGACCTACGAGCAGTACTTC; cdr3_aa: CASSNGQTYEQYF
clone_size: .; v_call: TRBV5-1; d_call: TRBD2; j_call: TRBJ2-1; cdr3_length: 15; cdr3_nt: TGCGCCAGCAGCTCATCCACTAGCGGGGGAAATGAGCAGTTCTTC; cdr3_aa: CASSSSTSGGNEQFF
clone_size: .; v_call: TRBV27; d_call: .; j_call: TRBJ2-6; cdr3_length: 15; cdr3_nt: TGTGCCAGCAGTCCCGGACGCTCTGGGGCCAACGTCCTGACTTTC; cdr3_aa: CASSPGRSGANVLTF
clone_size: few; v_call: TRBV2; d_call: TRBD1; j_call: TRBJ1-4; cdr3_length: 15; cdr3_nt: TGTGCCAGCAGTGTAGGGGACAGAACTAATGAAAAACTGTTTTTT; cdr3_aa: CASSVGDRTNEKLFF
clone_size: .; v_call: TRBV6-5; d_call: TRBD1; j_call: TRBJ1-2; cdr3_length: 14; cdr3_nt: TGTGCCAGCAGTTACCGGACAGGGAACTATGGCTACACCTTC; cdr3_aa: CASSYRTGNYGYTF
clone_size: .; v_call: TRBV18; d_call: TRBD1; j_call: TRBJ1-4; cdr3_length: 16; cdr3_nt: TGTGCCAGCTCACCGCCAAAGGGGGCCGGCAATGAAAAACTGTTTTTT; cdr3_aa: CASSPPKGAGNEKLFF
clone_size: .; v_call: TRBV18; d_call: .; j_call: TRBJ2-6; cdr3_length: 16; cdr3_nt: TGTGCCAGCTCACCACCGAGGCGCTCAGGGGCCAACGTCCTGACTTTC; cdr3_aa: CASSPPRRSGANVLTF
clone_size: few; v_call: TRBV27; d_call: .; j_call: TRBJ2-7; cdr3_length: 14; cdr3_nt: TGTGCCAGCAGTTTGAACAGTGTGGGCCGGGGGCAGTACTTC; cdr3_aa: CASSLNSVGRGQYF
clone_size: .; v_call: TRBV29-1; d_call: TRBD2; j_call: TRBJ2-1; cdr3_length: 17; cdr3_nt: TGCAGCGTTGAAGGGTTTTCTGCTAGCGGGACCTACAATGAGCAGTTCTTC; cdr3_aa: CSVEGFSASGTYNEQFF
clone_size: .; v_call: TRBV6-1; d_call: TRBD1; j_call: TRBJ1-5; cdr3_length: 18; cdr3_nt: TGTGCCAGCAGTGAAGGGACAGGGGCAAGGATTTTTAATCAGCCCCAGCATTTT; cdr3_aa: CASSEGTGARIFNQPQHF
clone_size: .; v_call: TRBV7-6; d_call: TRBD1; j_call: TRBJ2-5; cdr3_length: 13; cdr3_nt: TGTGCCAGCAGCTTGGGGACAGCCGAGACCCAGTACTTC; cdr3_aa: CASSLGTAETQYF
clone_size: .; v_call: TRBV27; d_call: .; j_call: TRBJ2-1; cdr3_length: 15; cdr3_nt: TGTGCCAGCAGTCCCGGGGTAGCGGCCTACAATGAGCAGTTCTTC; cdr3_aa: CASSPGVAAYNEQFF
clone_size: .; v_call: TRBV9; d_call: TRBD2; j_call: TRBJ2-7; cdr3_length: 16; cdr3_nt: TGTGCCAGCAGCCCCCGACTAGCGGGAGGGCTCGACGAGCAGTACTTC; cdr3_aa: CASSPRLAGGLDEQYF
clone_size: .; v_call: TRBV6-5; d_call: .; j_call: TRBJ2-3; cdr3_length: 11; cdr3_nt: TGTGCCAGCAGCGAAGCAGATACGCAGTATTTT; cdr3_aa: CASSEADTQYF